This entry lists 7 T cell receptor beta chains sequenced from one sample in a study of spatial heterogeneity in lung cancer. Regarding the study as a whole: Tumors with more nonsynonymous mutations had more expanded intratumoral alpha and beta TCRs.

TCRdb re-derived calls from the 5' RACE reads in MiXCR, one entry per CDR3 protein. The data contain 5,500 to 7,500 distinct CDR3 sequences, about 12% of them singletons. Time point noted: sample taken at primary tumor resection. No antigen has been identified for these receptors. Here the sequenced sample was lung tumor tissue, taken at surgery. Receptors originate from a male donor with early-stage non-small cell lung cancer.

This clonotype was observed many times. The rearrangement joins TRBV27 to TRBJ2-3; D not resolved. The V end lost 4 bases, the J end lost 3 bases, and 11 bases lay between the germline ends. This CDR3 has 14 amino acids. Germline values: CDR1 MNHEY, CDR2 SMNVEV (reference sequence). The CDR3, as DNA: TGTGCCAGCAGTTCGGTCGATCAAACAGATACGCAGTATTTT. Its translation: CASSSVDQTDTQYF.

This clonotype was counted many times. This chain connects TRBV19 to TRBJ1-4; D gene ambiguous. Germline-derived CDR1 and CDR2 are LNHDA and SQIVND (reference sequence). V was shortened by 3 bases and J by 4 bases, with 9 bases between the two germline ends. The CDR3 loop spans 14 amino acids. The CDR3 DNA sequence: TGTGCCAGTAGTATGCGGGCAGATAATGAAAAACTGTTTTTT. Protein product: CASSMRADNEKLFF.

This clonotype is labeled as medium-sized. The chain uses TRBV7-8 and TRBJ2-7, with D perhaps TRBD2 (6 bases). Trimming pared 5 bases from V and 2 bases from J, leaving 19 bases between. This CDR3 contains 16 residues. Germline CDR1 is SGHVS and CDR2 is FQNEAQ. The CDR3, as DNA: TGTGCCAGCAGCCTCCCCCCATACGGGGGTCCCTACGAGCAGTACTTC. Its protein product is CASSLPPYGGPYEQYF.

The sample holds many counts of this clonotype. The genes are TRBV7-9 and TRBJ2-7; possibly TRBD2 for D (7 bases). This CDR3 contains 15 residues. The ends were cut back, 2 bases at V and 2 bases at J, with 13 bases in the middle. The germline CDR1 and CDR2 sequences are SEHNR and FQNEAQ (reference sequence). The CDR3 bases are TGTGCCAGCAGCTTATGGGGGGGCTCGGCCTACGAGCAGTACTTC. Its protein product is CASSLWGGSAYEQYF.

This clonotype was seen only a few times. The chain has TRBV30 and TRBJ1-1; unclear D gene. The germline V gene encodes CDR1 GTSNPN and CDR2 SVGIG (reference sequence). CDR3 size: 12 residues. V lost 4 bases and J 1 base, leaving 7 bases between the germline ends. The CDR3 coding sequence is TGTGCCTGGACAACGGGGAACACTGAAGCTTTCTTT. This translates into CAWTTGNTEAFF.

This clonotype is medium-sized by share. The V gene is TRBV29-1, the J gene TRBJ1-2; TRBD1 matches 7 bases. The ends lost 5 bases at V and 2 bases at J; junction bases unmatched: 14. The CDR3 totals 16 residues. Germline V gene sequence: CDR1 SQVTM, CDR2 ANQGSEA. The CDR3 reads CSVPQNLPGQNYGYTF. CDR3 sequence (DNA): TGCAGCGTTCCCCAGAACCTACCGGGACAGAACTATGGCTACACCTTC.

This clonotype was seen many times. The chain links TRBV12-3 or TRBV12-4 to TRBJ2-1, with TRBD2 matching 11 bases. V shed 0 bases and J 8 bases; nucleotides not matched to a gene: 12. This CDR3 spans 18 amino acids. CDR3 amino acids: CASSLAFVLAGEYDEQFF. The DNA of the CDR3 is TGTGCCAGCAGTTTAGCGTTCGTACTAGCGGGAGAGTACGATGAGCAGTTCTTC.